These 8 T cell receptor beta chains were all obtained from the same sample, sequenced in a study of T-cell memory formation after mild COVID-19 (dated by TCRdb to the early 2020s). The method was 5' RACE. The data were produced on an Illumina NovaSeq 6000. TCRdb ran its own pipeline on the public reads, namely fastp trimming at Q25 and MiXCR clone calling, and kept in-frame beta chains. Duplicate CDR3 protein sequences are folded into a single record with the most common DNA and genes. This sample comprises 550,000 to 600,000 distinct CDR3 sequences, around 16% of them detected only once. In total, the top ten clones hold about 7.5% of the sample. Sequenced: PBMCs or a T cell subset sorted from them (not recorded which). The receptor source for this set is an adult woman who had mild COVID-19 (a few samples of this study predate the infection). The sample titles of this study are shuffled in the database, so cell type and time point are left out; the donor was told from shared clones.

V is TRBV10-3 and J is TRBJ2-7; D might be TRBD2 (6 bases). Trimming stripped 0 bases from V and 5 bases from J, with 17 bases between. The CDR3 contains 16 residues. Germline-derived CDR1 and CDR2 are ENHRY and SYGVKD. Written as DNA, the CDR3 is TGTGCCATCAGTGAGTCGGGAGCGGGCTCCGTCCACGAGCAGTACTTC. Translated, it gives CAISESGAGSVHEQYF.

This clonotype was counted only a few times. V gene TRBV7-2 combines with J gene TRBJ2-1; 9 positions match TRBD2. Germline CDR1 is SGHTA and CDR2 is FQGNSA. The J segment lost 4 bases and the V segment lost 4 bases, leaving 5 bases of the junction unmatched. CDR3 length: 15 residues. For the CDR3, the DNA is TGTGCCAGCAGCTCGACGACTAGCGGATACAATGAGCAGTTCTTC. Its protein is CASSSTTSGYNEQFF.

This clonotype was detected only a few times. The CDR3 loop is CASSPLRGGIWETQYF. CDR3 DNA: TGTGCCAGCAGCCCCCTGCGGGGGGGGATTTGGGAGACCCAGTACTTC. The chain uses TRBV6-5 and TRBJ2-5; the match to TRBD2 covers 9 bases. CDR1 and CDR2 (germline): MNHEY, SVGAGI. This CDR3 has 16 residues. J gave up 5 bases and V 6 bases, and 13 bases lay outside the gene matches.

CDR3 sequence reads: CASSYLKTSGARNEQFF. CDR3 DNA sequence: TGTGCCAGCAGTTACTTAAAGACTAGCGGGGCCCGTAATGAGCAGTTCTTC. The V call is TRBV6-2 or TRBV6-3, the J call TRBJ2-1; 11 bases fit TRBD2. This CDR3 has 17 residues. The V gene's germline CDR1 is MNHEY and CDR2 SVGEGT. The trim removed 1 base at V and 7 bases at J, leaving 9 bases unmatched.

This clonotype was found a few times. This sequence joins TRBV4-1 and TRBJ1-5; D is perhaps TRBD1 (6 bases). The germline gives CDR1 MGHRA, CDR2 YSYEKL. V was trimmed by 0 bases and J by 2 bases, leaving 11 bases between them. The CDR3 extends over 16 amino acids. The CDR3 nucleotides read TGCGCCAGCAGCCAAGATAGGACAGTGGGCAATCAGCCCCAGCATTTT. It specifies CASSQDRTVGNQPQHF.

The chain recombines TRBV29-1 with TRBJ2-1; D is unclear. The ends were cut back, 4 bases at V and 8 bases at J, with 6 bases in the middle. Germline-derived CDR1 and CDR2 are SQVTM and ANQGSEA. This CDR3 is 10 amino acids long. The DNA for the CDR3 is TGCAGCGTTGCGGTCGATGAGCAGTTCTTC. Translating it yields CSVAVDEQFF.

This clonotype has more than one count but fewer than ten. This sequence joins TRBV25-1 and TRBJ1-6, with 8 bases matching TRBD1. CDR1 and CDR2 (germline): MGHDK, SYGVNS. V trimming: 6 bases; J trimming: 10 bases; junction bases outside the gene matches: 8. The CDR3 length is 14 residues. In DNA form, the CDR3 reads TGTGCCAGCAGCGCCAGGGGGCGAGGATCACCCCTCCACTTT. It encodes CASSARGRGSPLHF.

This clonotype was observed at least ten times. The chain employs TRBV7-9 and TRBJ2-1; the match to TRBD2 covers 10 bases. Germline CDR1 is SEHNR and CDR2 is FQNEAQ (reference sequence). The V gene end was trimmed by 5 bases and the J gene end by 12 bases; junction bases not matched to a gene: 7. This CDR3 region has 13 residues. The CDR3 DNA reads as TGTGCCAGCAGCGCGACTACTAGCGGGGCGCAGTTCTTC. Amino acid sequence: CASSATTSGAQFF.